This entry lists 25 T cell receptor beta chains sequenced from one sample in a study of human T cells and chemical hapten exposure. Total RNA was isolated from whole blood that had not been fractionated. MiXCR was run by TCRdb on the 5' RACE reads, yielding one entry per CDR3 protein. This sample has 65,000 to 95,000 distinct CDR3 sequences; about 8.4% occur once, and the top ten carry 2% to 2.5%. The receptors originated from a male donor in good health.

This clonotype was recorded many times. The chain combines TRBV7-2 with TRBJ2-3, with D unclear. Looked up from germline, CDR1 is SGHTA and CDR2 is FQGNSA. The CDR3 sequence is 13 residues long. V lost 3 bases to trimming and J lost 6 bases, with 10 bases between them. Written as DNA, the CDR3 is TGTGCCAGCAGCTTTCGCCTGAGGGATACGCAGTATTTT. Amino acids: CASSFRLRDTQYF.

Remarks on this clonotype: A junction end diverges from the germline sequence, so it may reflect a read error. DNA of the CDR3: TGTGCCAGCAGTTTAGCATCGACTAGCGGGAGTCCAACAGATGCGCAGTATTTT. It encodes CASSLASTSGSPTDAQYF. The chain carries TRBV12-3 or TRBV12-4 and TRBJ2-3; TRBD2 matches 12 bases. This CDR3 spans 18 amino acids.

This clonotype was found many times. The chain links TRBV5-4 to TRBJ2-2; 7 positions agree with TRBD2. This CDR3 is built from 14 residues. Germline V gene lookup returns CDR1 SGHNT and CDR2 YYREEE (reference sequence). V lost 3 bases and J lost 6; bases outside the gene matches: 5. Written as DNA, the CDR3 is TGTGCCAGCAGCTCTCAGACTAGCTCCGGGGAGCTGTTTTTT. This sequence encodes CASSSQTSSGELFF.

This chain connects TRBV4-3 to TRBJ1-1; the D gene is possibly TRBD1 (6 bases). The CDR3 is made up of 16 amino acids. CDR1 is LGHNA and CDR2 is YSLEER in the germline V gene. Trimming took 3 bases from V and 4 from J, leaving 18 bases between them. CDR3 DNA: TGCGCCAGCAGCCACCCGGGAGGGGGGCGGGTCACTGAAGCTTTCTTT. This encodes CASSHPGGGRVTEAFF.

This clonotype was seen a handful of times. The J gene is TRBJ2-7, the V gene TRBV2, with 9 bases aligning to TRBD1. The CDR3 consists of 15 residues. The junction had 9 bases not matched to a gene; V was cut back by 4 bases and J by 5 bases. Per the germline V gene, CDR1 is SNHLY and CDR2 is FYNNEI. For the CDR3, the DNA is TGTGCCAGCAGTGGATTAGACAGGGGGTACAACGAGCAGTACTTC. Translated, it gives CASSGLDRGYNEQYF.

This clonotype was counted ten times or more. This rearrangement joins TRBV7-2 to TRBJ2-7, with 7 bases that match TRBD2. The CDR3 has 13 residues. Unmatched junction bases numbered 2, after V lost 2 bases and J lost 4 bases. The V gene's germline CDR1 is SGHTA and CDR2 FQGNSA. The CDR3 coding sequence is TGTGCCAGCAGCTTACGCGGGAGTTACGAGCAGTACTTC. As protein: CASSLRGSYEQYF.

This clonotype has at least ten counts. CDR3: CSVTTGEQFF. The CDR3 DNA sequence: TGCAGCGTGACGACAGGGGAGCAGTTCTTC. V and J are TRBV29-1 and TRBJ2-1; 7 nucleotides align to TRBD1. The germline V gene has CDR1 SQVTM and CDR2 ANQGSEA. V gave up 6 bases and J gave up 10 bases; unmatched junction bases: 3. This CDR3 has 10 amino acids.

This clonotype has a count of ten or more. The chain has TRBV9 and TRBJ1-5; D is undetermined. The length of the CDR3 is 14 residues. Trimming took 0 bases from V and 3 from J, leaving 7 bases between them. Looked up from germline, CDR1 is SGDLS and CDR2 is YYNGEE. CDR3 residues: CASSVGGTNQPQHF. DNA of the CDR3: TGTGCCAGCAGCGTAGGGGGTACCAATCAGCCCCAGCATTTT.

This clonotype was detected only a few times. The chain combines TRBV19 with TRBJ1-2, with no clear D. V lost 11 bases and J lost 0, with 25 bases in between. CDR3 length: 17 residues. Germline V gene data show CDR1 as LNHDA and CDR2 as SQIVND (reference sequence). The DNA of the CDR3 is TGTGCCTTACTTAAACGCAGCAGGTTAAAAGCTAACTATGGCTACACCTTC. Its protein is CALLKRSRLKANYGYTF. Full variable domain (missing parts from reference TRBV19 and TRBJ1-2): DGGITQSPKYLFRKEGQNVTLSCEQNLNHDAMYWYRQDPGQGLRLIYYSQIVNDFQKGDIAEGYSVSREKKESFPLTVTSAQKNPTAFYLCALLKRSRLKANYGYTFGSGTRLTVV.

This clonotype is categorized as medium-sized. This chain links TRBV7-2 with TRBJ1-2; 8 bases fit TRBD1. Trimming cost V 5 bases and J 8 bases; bases outside gene matches: 10. Germline V gives CDR1 SGHTA, CDR2 FQGNSA. The CDR3 totals 14 residues. The CDR3 loop is CASSTPGGFWGYTF. As DNA, the CDR3 is TGTGCCAGCAGCACTCCAGGGGGCTTTTGGGGCTACACCTTC.

The chain carries TRBV15 and TRBJ2-3; 8 bases match TRBD2. Germline V CDR1 and CDR2: LNHNV, YYDKDF (reference sequence). V shed 0 bases and J 4 bases; nucleotides not matched to a gene: 3. This CDR3 region has 15 residues. The CDR3, as DNA: TGTGCCACCAGCAGAGATACTAGCGGCTCAGATACGCAGTATTTT. This encodes CATSRDTSGSDTQYF.

The CDR3, as DNA: TGTGCCAGCACCCAAACCGGGACCGTCCGTGCCCGCTATGGCTACACCTTC. It encodes CASTQTGTVRARYGYTF. The J gene is TRBJ1-2, the V gene TRBV28; TRBD1 might be the D (5 bases). This CDR3 spans 17 amino acids. V was clipped by 7 bases and J by 4 bases, with 25 bases between them. Germline CDR1 and CDR2: MDHEN and SYDVKM.

The chain carries TRBV12-3 or TRBV12-4 and TRBJ2-7; the D gene is possibly TRBD1 (5 bases). Deletions cut 1 base from V and 0 bases from J, with 10 bases between. CDR3 size: 15 residues. CDR3 DNA: TGTGCCAGCAGTTTAGTGCAGGGCAGCTCCTACGAGCAGTACTTC. This encodes CASSLVQGSSYEQYF.

This clonotype was seen a few times. The gene calls are TRBV6-6 and TRBJ2-1; D uncertain. Trimming took 2 bases from V and 8 from J, leaving 19 bases between them. Looked up from germline, CDR1 is MNHNY and CDR2 is SVGAGI (reference sequence). The CDR3 has 16 amino acids. Here the CDR3 reads CASSYGPSRFIDEQFF. For the CDR3, the DNA is TGTGCCAGCAGTTACGGCCCCTCGAGGTTTATCGATGAGCAGTTCTTC.

At least ten counts were recorded for this clonotype. This chain connects TRBV6-5 to TRBJ1-5; a weak D match, TRBD1 (5 bases). Germline CDR1 and CDR2: MNHEY and SVGAGI. V lost 6 bases to trimming and J lost 0 bases, with 12 bases between them. The length of the CDR3 is 15 residues. This CDR3 reads CASRLDRFSNQPQHF. As DNA, the CDR3 is TGTGCCAGCAGGCTCGACAGATTTAGCAATCAGCCCCAGCATTTT.

This clonotype appeared many times. V and J are TRBV12-3 or TRBV12-4 and TRBJ1-4, with 10 bases aligning to TRBD1. This CDR3 region has 15 residues. V was pared by 2 bases and J by 7 bases, with 4 bases of the junction left unmatched. CDR3 coding DNA: TGTGCCAGCAGTTTACGGACAGGGGGTCGTGAAAAACTGTTTTTT. Amino acids: CASSLRTGGREKLFF.

This clonotype was detected only a few times. The chain links TRBV2 to TRBJ1-2, with D maybe TRBD1 (5 bases). The V and J ends lost 6 bases and 4 bases respectively, with 15 bases between them. The CDR3 contains 14 residues. Germline V lookup: CDR1 SNHLY, CDR2 FYNNEI. The chain's CDR3 is CASRDGGEIYGYTF. CDR3 DNA: TGTGCCAGCAGAGATGGAGGGGAGATCTATGGCTACACCTTC.

V is TRBV9 and J is TRBJ2-7; D perhaps matches TRBD2 (5 bases). CDR3 length: 14 residues. Germline V lookup: CDR1 SGDLS, CDR2 YYNGEE. The V gene lost 0 bases and the J gene lost 2 bases, with 9 bases spanning the gap. CDR3 in amino acids: CASSVGVGAYEQYF. The CDR3 nucleotides read TGTGCCAGCAGCGTAGGGGTGGGAGCCTACGAGCAGTACTTC. Supplemented by reference TRBV9 and TRBJ2-7, the full variable domain reads DSGVTQTPKHLITATGQRVTLRCSPRSGDLSVYWYQQSLDQGLQFLIQYYNGEERAKGNILERFSAQQFPDLHSELNLSSLELGDSALYFCASSVGVGAYEQYFGPGTRLTVT.

This clonotype was seen at least ten times. The V gene is TRBV7-2, the J gene TRBJ2-3; the match to TRBD2 covers 14 bases. CDR3 length: 18 amino acids. Germline trimming cut 1 base from V and 1 base from J; bases unmatched to any gene: 4. Germline V gene data show CDR1 as SGHTA and CDR2 as FQGNSA. This CDR3 reads CASSLGLAGGSGTDTQYF. DNA of the CDR3: TGTGCCAGCAGCTTAGGACTAGCGGGGGGGTCGGGCACAGATACGCAGTATTTT.

This chain connects TRBV2 to TRBJ2-1, with 7 bases identical to TRBD1. The CDR3 is made up of 16 amino acids. Germline CDR1 is SNHLY and CDR2 is FYNNEI. Trimming cost V 5 bases and J 1 base; bases outside gene matches: 8. The CDR3 coding sequence is TGTGCCAGCAGTTCACAGGGGTTACGGTCCTACAATGAGCAGTTCTTC. It encodes CASSSQGLRSYNEQFF.

The table lists this clonotype with many counts. The V gene is TRBV6-5, the J gene TRBJ1-1; perhaps TRBD1 as D (5 bases). The CDR3 is 13 residues long. The ends were cut back, 2 bases at V and 8 bases at J, with 12 bases in the middle. Per the germline V gene, CDR1 is MNHEY and CDR2 is SVGAGI. The CDR3, as DNA: TGTGCCAGCAGTTACAGCCAGGGTCCAGAAGCTTTCTTT. Its translation is CASSYSQGPEAFF.

This clonotype was detected ten times or more. The chain joins TRBV3-1 to TRBJ2-3, with 10 bases that match TRBD1. This CDR3 comprises 13 residues. V lost 4 bases, J lost 5 bases, and 0 bases stayed unmatched. The germline V gene encodes CDR1 LGHDT and CDR2 YNNKEL (reference sequence). The CDR3 protein is CASSRDRGDTQYF. The CDR3 DNA follows: TGTGCCAGCAGCCGGGACAGGGGAGATACGCAGTATTTT.

The V call is TRBV5-1, the J call TRBJ2-7, with TRBD2 as a possible D gene (6 bases). Germline CDR1 reads SGHRS; CDR2 reads YFSETQ. CDR3 length equals 15 residues. Trimming took off 6 bases at V and 4 bases at J, with 20 bases between the two ends. The chain's CDR3 is CASKLIGRSGYEQYF. The CDR3 coding sequence is TGCGCCAGCAAGCTGATCGGGAGAAGCGGTTACGAGCAGTACTTC.

The chain uses TRBV5-4 and TRBJ2-3, with 7 bases aligning to TRBD1. The V gene's germline CDR1 is SGHNT and CDR2 YYREEE (reference sequence). The trim removed 2 bases at V and 4 bases at J, leaving 4 bases unmatched. This CDR3 comprises 14 residues. CDR3 nucleotide sequence: TGTGCCAGCAGCTTAACAGGGGTTGCAGATACGCAGTATTTT. Translated, it gives CASSLTGVADTQYF. The whole variable domain, remainder taken from reference TRBV5-4 and TRBJ2-3, is ETGVTQSPTHLIKTRGQQVTLRCSSQSGHNTVSWYQQALGQGPQFIFQYYREEENGRGNFPPRFSGLQFPNYSSELNVNALELDDSALYLCASSLTGVADTQYFGPGTRLTVL.

This clonotype was seen ten or more times. V is TRBV29-1 and J is TRBJ2-7; 9 bases are shared with TRBD2. Germline CDR1 and CDR2: SQVTM and ANQGSEA. The J segment lost 3 bases and the V segment lost 7 bases, leaving 4 bases of the junction unmatched. The CDR3 has 12 residues. The CDR3 here is CSARRGGYEQYF. CDR3 in DNA: TGCAGCGCCCGGCGGGGGGGCTACGAGCAGTACTTC.